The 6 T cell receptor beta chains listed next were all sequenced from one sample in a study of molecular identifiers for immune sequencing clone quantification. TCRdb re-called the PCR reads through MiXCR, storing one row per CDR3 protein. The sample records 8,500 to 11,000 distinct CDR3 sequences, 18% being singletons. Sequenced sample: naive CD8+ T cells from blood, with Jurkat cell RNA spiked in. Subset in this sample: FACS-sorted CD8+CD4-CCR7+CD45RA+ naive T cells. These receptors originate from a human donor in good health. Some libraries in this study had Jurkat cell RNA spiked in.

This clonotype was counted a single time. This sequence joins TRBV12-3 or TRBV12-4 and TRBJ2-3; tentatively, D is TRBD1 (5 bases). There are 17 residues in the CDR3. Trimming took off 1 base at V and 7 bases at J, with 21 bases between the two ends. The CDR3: CASSLVFSSGAWYTQYF. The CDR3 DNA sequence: TGTGCCAGCAGTTTAGTCTTTTCTTCTGGGGCCTGGTATACGCAGTATTTT.

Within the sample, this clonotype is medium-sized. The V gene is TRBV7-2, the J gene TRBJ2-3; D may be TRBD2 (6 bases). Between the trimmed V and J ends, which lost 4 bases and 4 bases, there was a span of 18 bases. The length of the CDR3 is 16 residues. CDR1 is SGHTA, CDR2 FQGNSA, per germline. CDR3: CASSSRQGLNSDTQYF. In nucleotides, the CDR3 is TGTGCCAGCAGCTCCCGACAAGGACTAAACTCAGATACGCAGTATTTT. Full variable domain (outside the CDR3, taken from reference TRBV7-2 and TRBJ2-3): GAGVSQSPSNKVTEKGKDVELRCDPISGHTALYWYRQSLGQGLEFLIYFQGNSAPDKSGLPSDRFSAERTGGSVSTLTIQRTQQEDSAVYLCASSSRQGLNSDTQYFGPGTRLTVL.

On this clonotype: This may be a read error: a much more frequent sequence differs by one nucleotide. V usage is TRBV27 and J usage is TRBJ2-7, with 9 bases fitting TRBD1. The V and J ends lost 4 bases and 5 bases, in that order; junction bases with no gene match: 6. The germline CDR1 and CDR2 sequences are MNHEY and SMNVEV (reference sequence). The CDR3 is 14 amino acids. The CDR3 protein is CASSYGTGLHEQYF. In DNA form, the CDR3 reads TGTGCCAGCAGTTATGGGACAGGGCTGCACGAGCAGTACTTC.

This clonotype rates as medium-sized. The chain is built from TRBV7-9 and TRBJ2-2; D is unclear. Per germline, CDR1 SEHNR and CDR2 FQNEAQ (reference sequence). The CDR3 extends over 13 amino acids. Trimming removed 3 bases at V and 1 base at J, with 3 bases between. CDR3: CASSFMNTGELFF. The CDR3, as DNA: TGTGCCAGCAGCTTCATGAACACCGGGGAGCTGTTTTTT.

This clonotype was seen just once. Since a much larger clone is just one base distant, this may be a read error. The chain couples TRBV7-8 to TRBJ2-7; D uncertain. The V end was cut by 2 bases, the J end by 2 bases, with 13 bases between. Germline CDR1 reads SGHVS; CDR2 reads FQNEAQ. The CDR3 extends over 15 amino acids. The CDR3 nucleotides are TGTGCCAGCAGCTTAAAGGGCCTTGGGGCCTACGAGCAGTACTTC. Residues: CASSLKGLGAYEQYF.

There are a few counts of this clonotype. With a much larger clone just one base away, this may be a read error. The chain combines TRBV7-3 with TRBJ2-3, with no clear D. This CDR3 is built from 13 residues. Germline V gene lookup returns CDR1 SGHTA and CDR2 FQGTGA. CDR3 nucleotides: TGTGTCAGCAGCACATACAGCACAGATACGCAGTATTTT. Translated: CVSSTYSTDTQYF.